These 3 T cell receptor beta chains share one sample of origin, sequenced in a study of T cell responses to AZD1222 COVID-19 vaccine. Generated by immunoSEQ multiplex PCR, the TCRdb table keeps only in-frame clones and is missing some. This sample has 100,000 to 150,000 clones, with approximately 90% found just once. Here the sequenced sample was peripheral blood, taken on day 0 of AZD1222 vaccination. Every receptor here comes from an adult in good health.

This rearrangement joins TRBV7-8 to TRBJ1-1; D gene ambiguous. The CDR3 has 12 amino acids. Trimming shortened V by 5 bases and J by 4 bases, and 8 bases separated the two germline ends. Germline CDR1 is SGHVS and CDR2 is FQNEAQ. For the CDR3, the DNA is TGTGCCAGCAGCCTTTGGAGCACTGAAGCTTTCTTT. This codes for CASSLWSTEAFF.

The chain combines TRBV7-2 with TRBJ1-6; D gene uncertain. CDR1 is SGHTA and CDR2 is FQGNSA in the germline V gene. The CDR3 runs to 16 residues. Trimming shortened V by 5 bases and J by 6 bases, and 17 bases separated the two germline ends. As DNA, the CDR3 is TGTGCCAGCAGCGGATTTAGTATACGCGGTAATTCACCCCTCCACTTT. This gives the protein CASSGFSIRGNSPLHF.

The chain uses TRBV7-2 and TRBJ2-6; D gene unclear. This CDR3 comprises 15 residues. Germline lookup yields CDR1 SGHTA and CDR2 FQGNSA. V dropped 4 bases and J dropped 0 bases, with 7 bases sitting between them. The CDR3 sequence: CASSSSSSGANVLTF. The CDR3 nucleotides read TGTGCCAGCAGCTCCAGCTCCTCTGGGGCCAACGTCCTGACTTTC.